This T cell receptor (beta chain) appears in the sequencing data of a study of T cell repertoires in cytomegalovirus infection. General observations from the study: Carriage of CMV together with the relevant HLA was identifiable through cumulative public TCR beta family frequency.

TCRdb re-called the reads through MiXCR, storing one row per CDR3 protein. Counted here are about 920,000 distinct CDR3 sequences, around 31% occurring once; the ten biggest clones make up roughly an eighth. This clonotype was counted a few times. Its antigen remains unidentified. This CDR3 is 13 amino acids long. The V end lost 6 bases, the J end lost 7 bases, and 12 bases lay between the germline ends. In germline, CDR1 is MNHEY, CDR2 SVGAGI. The clonotype comes from a human donor in good health (CMV status not recorded). Some clones in this sample may be carry-over from other donors' samples. The V gene is TRBV6-5, the J gene TRBJ1-4, with D possibly TRBD1 on 6 matching bases. The source material was cultured CD8+ T cells from PBMCs, sampled from culture after CMV antigen stimulation. This CDR3 is CASRGAGFEKLFF. The CDR3 DNA is TGTGCCAGCAGGGGGGCAGGGTTTGAAAAACTGTTTTTT.